Here is one T cell receptor (beta chain) with its context. Its antigen target is currently unknown. The record has no base qualities; no much larger clone is one base away. The label giving this sample's time point can be read as: approximately 2 years on ibrutinib. For TCR beta library preparation, roughly 2 micrograms of genomic DNA were extracted from the cryopreserved PBMCs. Longitudinal blood samples from CLL patients on ibrutinib monotherapy underwent high-throughput TCR beta sequencing. Patients were enrolled in a phase 2 open-label single-center ibrutinib monotherapy trial. The goal of deep resolution MiSeq sequencing was a depth between 1 in 1 million and 1 in 200,000 T cells, and coverage averaged 10x per clonotype. The immunoSEQ hsTCRB Kit was used to generate the TCR beta libraries. The study's own analysis went as follows. Data were analyzed with ImmunoSEQ Data Assistant and ImmunoSEQ Analyzer, with V, D and J genes assigned per IMGT definitions. Clonality, with values ranging from 0 to 1, was calculated as one minus the normalized Shannon entropy of productive rearrangement frequencies. Public clonotype analysis was restricted to overrepresented clonotypes comprising at least 0.05% of each patient's repertoire. Some 14 age-matched healthy donor repertoires from immuneACCESS served as clonality controls. Sourced from immuneACCESS, this table was stored by TCRdb with only in-frame sequences that have V and J called. A share of the clones is absent; for the studies checked, an unresolved V gene accounts for under half, and the remainder has no known explanation. That table supplies the V and J calls and clone size; D and trimming were determined from the DNA. For this sample the table gives under 200,000 clones, of which less than 85% were detected only once. Together, the top ten hold over 4.5% of the sample.

Taken from cysteine to phenylalanine, the CDR3 has 15 residues. Left in the record is the CDR3 DNA by itself, 45 bases read in frame from the first base. As encoded in the germline V gene, CDR1 is SGHAT while CDR2 is FQNNGV. V is pared back by 0 bases and J by 10 bases, with 18 bases lying between the germline termini. This sample is part of a study of cytotoxic CD8 clonotypes in ibrutinib-treated CLL (dated by TCRdb to about 2021). Background on the whole study: In this cohort, approximately 14 patients were treatment-naive and about a dozen were relapsed/refractory, while about 18 had unmutated IGHV. Responses were partial in roughly 24 patients and complete in 2; after median approximately 5.5 years follow-up, some 15 stayed in remission and some twelve progressed. Samples at response were collected after a median of approximately twelve months of treatment, with a range of 6 to 36 months. An average of around 250,000 productive templates and some 100,000 productive rearrangements was obtained per sample. Of the approximately 91 people in the trial, about two dozen had longitudinal samples available. Cryopreserved peripheral blood mononuclear cells were obtained before treatment, at response, and at either sustained remission or disease progression. Every sample from remission and from progressive disease was obtained while the patients were still on ibrutinib.

Overall results and qualifications from the work: Sampling times were not matched between sustained-remission and progressing patients, and lymph node repertoires were not studied. An increase in clonality was observed at ibrutinib response, with clonality remaining stable during sustained remission and falling back toward baseline at progression. Public clonotypes were found to be uncommon and were observed to contract or remain stable during treatment; the increase in clonality was shown to reflect expansion of private clonotypes at ibrutinib response. Baseline clonality was found to be higher than that of age-matched healthy donors and was strongly correlated with circulating CD8+ T-cell counts.

The rearrangement combines TRBV11-2 with TRBJ1-1, and possibly TRBD1, on 6 matching bases. The source was PBMCs, collected after 24 months of ibrutinib treatment. The clonotype comes from a human donor with chronic lymphocytic leukemia. CDR3 protein: CASSLDPWGPDAAFF. The DNA is as follows: TGTGCCAGCAGCTTAGATCCGTGGGGGCCCGACGCAGCTTTCTTT.